This T cell receptor beta chain was sequenced for a study of beta chain features in type 1 diabetes. Regarding this clone: Its specificity is not known.

What was sequenced were expressed TCRB transcripts, since all of the isolated RNA had been reverse transcribed. Libraries were prepared by immunoSEQ multiplex PCR; TCRdb keeps only in-frame clonotypes and omits some of them. The table lists 600,000 to 750,000 clones, around 12% of them singletons. Study-wide results and caveats: Patients with type 1 diabetes carried fewer insertions and had more deletions at their VDJ junctions. For Type 1 diabetes patients, all four CD4+ subsets carried TCRB CDR3s that were moderately but significantly shorter.

Germline V gene sequence: CDR1 SGHRS, CDR2 YFSETQ. The CDR3 is 15 amino acids. V was pared by 5 bases and J by 1 base, with 14 bases between. Each donor gave one heparinised blood draw averaging approximately 120 mL. This receptor was obtained from a man younger than 45 with type 1 diabetes. The specimen was naive CD4+ T cells from blood. The chain employs TRBV5-1 and TRBJ2-3; D could derive from TRBD1 or TRBD2 (5 bases each). The CDR3 spells CASRHEGKRTDTQYF. CDR3 DNA sequence: TGCGCCAGCAGACATGAGGGGAAGCGCACAGATACGCAGTATTTT.